This T cell receptor beta chain derives from a study of identical twins. Study-level results: Weaker excess sharing between twins was seen in beta out-of-frame sequences. Twin-shared out-of-frame alpha sequences showed excess low generation probability. Models came in too low on out-of-frame TCR alpha sharing in monozygotic twins.

This clonotype appeared a few times. Antigen unknown. TCRdb re-analysed the 5' RACE reads in MiXCR, keeping a single row per CDR3 protein. The sample lists approximately 1.8 million distinct CDR3 sequences, under 35% occurring once. The V and J ends lost 0 bases and 0 bases respectively, with 5 bases between them. Germline lookup yields CDR1 LGHNA and CDR2 YNFKEQ. This CDR3 spans 14 amino acids. The sequence derives from a newborn girl in good health. The V call is TRBV4-2, the J call TRBJ2-5; D is ambiguous. Sequenced input: cord blood. The CDR3 spells CASSQDLHQETQYF. The CDR3 DNA sequence: TGTGCCAGCAGCCAAGATCTACACCAAGAGACCCAGTACTTC.